This record covers a single T cell receptor (beta chain). This sample is part of a study of T cell responses to AZD1222 COVID-19 vaccine. Here immunoSEQ multiplex PCR was the method, and the copy in TCRdb shows in-frame clones only, minus some. The sample shows fewer than 120,000 clones, roughly 85% of them seen only once. The specimen was peripheral blood, collected on day 0 of AZD1222 vaccination. This clonotype was obtained from an adult in good health.

Here the CDR3 DNA reads TGTGCCACCAGCGCCCGGCTATCAACAGATACGCAGTATTTT. Protein: CATSARLSTDTQYF. This chain connects TRBV24-1 to TRBJ2-3; D remains ambiguous. The V gene's germline CDR1 is KGHDR and CDR2 SFDVKD. V was pared by 7 bases and J by 3 bases, with 13 bases between. This CDR3 region has 14 residues.